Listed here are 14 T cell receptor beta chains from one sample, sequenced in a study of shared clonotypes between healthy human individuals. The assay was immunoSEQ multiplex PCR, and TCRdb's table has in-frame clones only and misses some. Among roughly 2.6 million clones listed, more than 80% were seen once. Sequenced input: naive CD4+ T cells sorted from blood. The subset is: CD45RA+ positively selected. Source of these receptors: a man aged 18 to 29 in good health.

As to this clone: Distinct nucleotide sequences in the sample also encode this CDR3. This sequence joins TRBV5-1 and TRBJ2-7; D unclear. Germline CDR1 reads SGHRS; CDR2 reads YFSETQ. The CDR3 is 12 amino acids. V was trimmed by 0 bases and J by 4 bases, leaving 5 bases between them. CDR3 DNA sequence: TGCGCCAGCAGCTTGGGCGGATACGAGCAGTACTTC. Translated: CASSLGGYEQYF.

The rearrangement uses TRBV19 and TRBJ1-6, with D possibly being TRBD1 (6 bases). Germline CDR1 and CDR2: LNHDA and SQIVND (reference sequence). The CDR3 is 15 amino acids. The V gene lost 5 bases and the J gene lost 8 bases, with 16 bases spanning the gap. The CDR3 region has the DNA TGTGCCAGTAGTTCGAGGACAGAGATTTATTCACCCCTCCACTTT. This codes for CASSSRTEIYSPLHF.

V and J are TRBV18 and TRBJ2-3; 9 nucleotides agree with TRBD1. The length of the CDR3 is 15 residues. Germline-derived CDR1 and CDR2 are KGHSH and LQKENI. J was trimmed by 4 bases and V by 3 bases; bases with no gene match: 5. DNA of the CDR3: TGTGCCAGCTCACCGGGGACAGGGTTAGCAGATACGCAGTATTTT. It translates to CASSPGTGLADTQYF.

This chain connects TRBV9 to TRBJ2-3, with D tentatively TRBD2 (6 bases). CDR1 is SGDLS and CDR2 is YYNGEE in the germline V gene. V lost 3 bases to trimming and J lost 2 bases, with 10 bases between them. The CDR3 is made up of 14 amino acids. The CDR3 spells CASSASVYTDTQYF. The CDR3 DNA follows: TGTGCCAGCAGCGCTAGCGTCTACACAGATACGCAGTATTTT.

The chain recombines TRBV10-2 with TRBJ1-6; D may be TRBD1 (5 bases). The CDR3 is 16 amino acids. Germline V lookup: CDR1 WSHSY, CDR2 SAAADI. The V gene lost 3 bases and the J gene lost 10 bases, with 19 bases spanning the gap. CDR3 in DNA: TGCGCCAGCAGTGACAGACAGTCAACGGTTTACTCACCCCTCCACTTT. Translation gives CASSDRQSTVYSPLHF.

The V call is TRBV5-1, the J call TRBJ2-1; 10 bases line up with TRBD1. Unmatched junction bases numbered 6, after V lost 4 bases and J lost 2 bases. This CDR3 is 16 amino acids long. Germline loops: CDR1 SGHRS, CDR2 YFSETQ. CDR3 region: CASSLRQGAPYNEQFF. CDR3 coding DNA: TGCGCCAGCAGCCTTAGACAGGGGGCCCCCTACAATGAGCAGTTCTTC.

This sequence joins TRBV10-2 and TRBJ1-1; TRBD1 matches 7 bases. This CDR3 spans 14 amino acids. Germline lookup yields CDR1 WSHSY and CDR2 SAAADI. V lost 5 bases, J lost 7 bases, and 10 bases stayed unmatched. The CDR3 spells CASSRQGFGDEAFF. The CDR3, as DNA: TGCGCCAGCAGTAGACAGGGATTTGGTGATGAAGCTTTCTTT.

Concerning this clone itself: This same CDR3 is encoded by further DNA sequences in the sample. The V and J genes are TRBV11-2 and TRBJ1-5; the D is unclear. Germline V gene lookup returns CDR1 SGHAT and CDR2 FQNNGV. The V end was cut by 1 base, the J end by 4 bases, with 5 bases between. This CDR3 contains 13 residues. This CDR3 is CASSLAGNQPQHF. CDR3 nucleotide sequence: TGTGCCAGCAGCTTAGCGGGAAATCAGCCCCAGCATTTT. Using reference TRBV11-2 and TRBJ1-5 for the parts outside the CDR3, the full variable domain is EAGVAQSPRYKIIEKRQSVAFWCNPISGHATLYWYQQILGQGPKLLIQFQNNGVVDDSQLPKDRFSAERLKGVDSTLKIQPAKLEDSAVYLCASSLAGNQPQHFGDGTRLSIL.

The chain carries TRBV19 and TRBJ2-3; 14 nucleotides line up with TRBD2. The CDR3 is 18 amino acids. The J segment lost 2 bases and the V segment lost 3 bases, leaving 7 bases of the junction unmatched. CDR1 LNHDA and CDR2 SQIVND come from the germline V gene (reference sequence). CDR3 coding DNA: TGTGCCAGTAGTATTCCCCCGACTAGCGGGAGGGACACAGATACGCAGTATTTT. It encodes CASSIPPTSGRDTDTQYF.

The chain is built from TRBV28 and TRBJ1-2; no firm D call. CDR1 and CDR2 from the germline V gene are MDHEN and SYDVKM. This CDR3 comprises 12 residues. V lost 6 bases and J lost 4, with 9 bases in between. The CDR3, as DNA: TGTGCCAGCAGATCGAAAATCTATGGCTACACCTTC. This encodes CASRSKIYGYTF.

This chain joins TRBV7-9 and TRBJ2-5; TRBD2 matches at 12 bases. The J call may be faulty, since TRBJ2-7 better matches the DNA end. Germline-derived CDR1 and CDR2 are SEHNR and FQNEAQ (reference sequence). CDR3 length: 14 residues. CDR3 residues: CASSRTSGVYEQYF. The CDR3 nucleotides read TGTGCCAGCAGCCGGACTAGCGGGGTTTACGAGCAGTACTTC.

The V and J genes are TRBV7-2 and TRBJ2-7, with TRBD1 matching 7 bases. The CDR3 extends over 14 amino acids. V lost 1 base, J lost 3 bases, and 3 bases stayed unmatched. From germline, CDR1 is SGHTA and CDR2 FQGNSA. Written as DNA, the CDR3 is TGTGCCAGCAGCTTAGAACAGGGGCACTACGAGCAGTACTTC. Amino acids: CASSLEQGHYEQYF.

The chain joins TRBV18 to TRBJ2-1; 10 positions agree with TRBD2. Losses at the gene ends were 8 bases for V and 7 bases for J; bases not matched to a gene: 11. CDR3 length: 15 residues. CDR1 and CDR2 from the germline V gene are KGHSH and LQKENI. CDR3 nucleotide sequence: TGTGCCAGCACTCAGCGGGAGGGCCAAGCGAATGAGCAGTTCTTC. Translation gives CASTQREGQANEQFF.

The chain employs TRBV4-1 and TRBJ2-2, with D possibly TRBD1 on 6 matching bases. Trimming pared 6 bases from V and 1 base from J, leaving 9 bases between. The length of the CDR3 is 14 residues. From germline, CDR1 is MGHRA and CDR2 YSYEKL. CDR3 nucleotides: TGCGCCAGCAGTCCCAGGGGGAACACCGGGGAGCTGTTTTTT. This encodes CASSPRGNTGELFF.